Reported below is one TCR beta chain. Its antigen is unknown. This sample was taken from a study of radiation and T cells in renal cell carcinoma. Study-wide findings and caveats: From baseline, blood top tumor clonotypes peaked at 2 weeks post-radiation.

Indicated time point: baseline pretreatment blood. The treatment was: 15 Gy SBRT to primary tumor, nephrectomy 4 weeks later. After SBRT, blood was collected at 2 and 4 weeks, plus baseline. The assay was immunoSEQ multiplex PCR, and TCRdb's table has in-frame clones only and misses some. The sample records approximately 150,000 clones, less than 90% being singletons. Germline loops: CDR1 SGHRS, CDR2 YFSETQ. V dropped 3 bases and J dropped 1; count of bases not matched to a gene: 6. The CDR3 covers 16 residues. The specimen comprised blood, sampled from a patient whose treatment included radiotherapy and nephrectomy. The chain recombines TRBV5-1 with TRBJ2-2; 7 positions match TRBD1. This clonotype was obtained from a woman in her forties or fifties with renal cell carcinoma. CDR3 coding DNA: TGCGCCAGCAGCTGGACAGGAGAACTGAACACCGGGGAGCTGTTTTTT. Its protein is CASSWTGELNTGELFF. Full variable domain (remainder filled in from reference TRBV5-1 and TRBJ2-2): KAGVTQTPRYLIKTRGQQVTLSCSPISGHRSVSWYQQTPGQGLQFLFEYFSETQRNKGNFPGRFSGRQFSNSRSEMNVSTLELGDSALYLCASSWTGELNTGELFFGEGSRLTVL.